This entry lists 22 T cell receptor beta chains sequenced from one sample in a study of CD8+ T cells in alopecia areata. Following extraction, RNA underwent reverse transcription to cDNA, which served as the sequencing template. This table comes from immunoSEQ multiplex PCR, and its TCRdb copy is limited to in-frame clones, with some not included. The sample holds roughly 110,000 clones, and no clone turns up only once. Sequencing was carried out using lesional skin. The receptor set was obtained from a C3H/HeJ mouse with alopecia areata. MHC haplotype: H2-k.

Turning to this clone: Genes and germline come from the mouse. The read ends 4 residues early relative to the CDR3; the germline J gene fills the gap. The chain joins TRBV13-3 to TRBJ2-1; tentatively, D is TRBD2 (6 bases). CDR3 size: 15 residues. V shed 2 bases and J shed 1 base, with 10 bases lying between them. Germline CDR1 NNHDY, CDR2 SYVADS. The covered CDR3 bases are TGTGCCAGCAGTGACGGGGGGTCAAACTATGCT. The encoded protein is CASSDGGSNYA. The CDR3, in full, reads CASSDGGSNYAEQFF.

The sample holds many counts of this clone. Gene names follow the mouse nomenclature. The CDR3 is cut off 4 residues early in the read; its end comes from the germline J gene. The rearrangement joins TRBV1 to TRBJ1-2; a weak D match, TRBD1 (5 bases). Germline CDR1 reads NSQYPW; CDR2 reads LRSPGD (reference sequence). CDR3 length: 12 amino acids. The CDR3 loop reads CTCGERGADYTF. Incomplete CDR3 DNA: TGCACCTGCGGGGAAAGGGGTGCC.

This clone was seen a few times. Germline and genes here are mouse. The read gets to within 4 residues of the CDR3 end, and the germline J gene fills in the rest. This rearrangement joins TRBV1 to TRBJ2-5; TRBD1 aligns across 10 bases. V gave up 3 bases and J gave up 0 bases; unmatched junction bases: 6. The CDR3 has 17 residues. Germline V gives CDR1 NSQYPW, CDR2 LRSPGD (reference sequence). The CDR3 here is CTCSASGTGVNQDTQYF. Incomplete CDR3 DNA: TGCACCTGCAGTGCGTCCGGGACAGGGGTTAACCAAGAC.

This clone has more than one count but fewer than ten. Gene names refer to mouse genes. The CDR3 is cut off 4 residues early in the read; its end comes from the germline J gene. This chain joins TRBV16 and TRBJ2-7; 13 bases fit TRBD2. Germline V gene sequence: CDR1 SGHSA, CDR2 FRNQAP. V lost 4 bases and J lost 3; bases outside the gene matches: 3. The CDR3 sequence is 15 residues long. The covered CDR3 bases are TGTGCAAGCAGCTCCGGACTGGGGGGGCGCTAT. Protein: CASSSGLGGRY. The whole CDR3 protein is CASSSGLGGRYEQYF.

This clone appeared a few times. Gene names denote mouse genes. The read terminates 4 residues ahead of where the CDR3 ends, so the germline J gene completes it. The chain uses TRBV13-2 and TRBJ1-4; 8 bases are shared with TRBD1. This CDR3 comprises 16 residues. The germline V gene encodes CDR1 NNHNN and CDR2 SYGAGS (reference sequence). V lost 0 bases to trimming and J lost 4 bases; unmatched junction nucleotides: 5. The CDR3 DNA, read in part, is TGTGCCAGCGGTGATGTGACAGGGGCCTACAACGAA. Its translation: CASGDVTGAYNE. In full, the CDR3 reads CASGDVTGAYNERLFF.

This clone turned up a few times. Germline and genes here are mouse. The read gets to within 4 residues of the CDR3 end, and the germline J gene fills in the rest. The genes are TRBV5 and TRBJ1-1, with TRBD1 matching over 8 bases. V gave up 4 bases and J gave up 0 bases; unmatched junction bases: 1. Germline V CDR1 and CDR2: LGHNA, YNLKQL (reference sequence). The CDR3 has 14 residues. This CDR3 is CASSPTGANTEVFF. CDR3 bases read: TGTGCCAGCAGCCCGACAGGGGCAAACACA.

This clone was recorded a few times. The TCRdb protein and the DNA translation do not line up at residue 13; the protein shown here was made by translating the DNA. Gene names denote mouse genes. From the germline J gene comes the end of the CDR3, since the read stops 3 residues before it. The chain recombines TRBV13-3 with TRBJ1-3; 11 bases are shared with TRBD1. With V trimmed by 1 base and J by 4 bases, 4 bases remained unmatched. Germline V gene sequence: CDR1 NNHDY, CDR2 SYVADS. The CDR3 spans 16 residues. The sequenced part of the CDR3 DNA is TGTGCCAGCAGTGATCTGGACAGGGGGCGGGGAAATACG. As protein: CASSDLDRGRGNT. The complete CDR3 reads CASSDLDRGRGNTLYF.

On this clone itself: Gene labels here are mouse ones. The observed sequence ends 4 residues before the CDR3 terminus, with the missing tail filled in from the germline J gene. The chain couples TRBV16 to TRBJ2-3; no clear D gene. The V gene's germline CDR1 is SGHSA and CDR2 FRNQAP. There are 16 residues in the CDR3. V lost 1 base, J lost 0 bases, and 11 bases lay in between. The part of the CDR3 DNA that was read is TGTGCAAGCAGCTTAGGTCTGGAGACTAGTGCAGAA. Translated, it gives CASSLGLETSAE. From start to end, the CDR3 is CASSLGLETSAETLYF.

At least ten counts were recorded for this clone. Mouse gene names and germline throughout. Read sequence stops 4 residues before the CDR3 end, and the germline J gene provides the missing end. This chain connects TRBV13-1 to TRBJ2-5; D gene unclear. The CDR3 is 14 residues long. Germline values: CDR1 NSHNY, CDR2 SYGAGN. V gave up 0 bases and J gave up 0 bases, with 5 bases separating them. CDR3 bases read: TGTGCCAGCAGTGATGCAGTTAACCAAGAC. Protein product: CASSDAVNQD. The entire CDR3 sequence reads CASSDAVNQDTQYF.

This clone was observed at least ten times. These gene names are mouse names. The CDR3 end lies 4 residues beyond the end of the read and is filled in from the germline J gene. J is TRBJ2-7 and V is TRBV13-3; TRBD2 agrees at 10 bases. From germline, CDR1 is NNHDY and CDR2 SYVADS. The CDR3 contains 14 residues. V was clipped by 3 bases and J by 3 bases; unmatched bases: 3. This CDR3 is CASSGRLGGYEQYF. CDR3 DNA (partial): TGTGCCAGCAGTGGCCGACTGGGGGGCTAT.

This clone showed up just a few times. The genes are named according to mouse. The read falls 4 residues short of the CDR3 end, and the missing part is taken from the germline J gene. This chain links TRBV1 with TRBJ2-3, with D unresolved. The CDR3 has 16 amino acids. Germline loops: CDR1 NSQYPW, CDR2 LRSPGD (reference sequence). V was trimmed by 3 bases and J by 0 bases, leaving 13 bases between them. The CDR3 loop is CTCSAPDKTSAETLYF. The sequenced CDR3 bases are TGCACCTGCAGTGCTCCCGACAAAACTAGTGCAGAA.

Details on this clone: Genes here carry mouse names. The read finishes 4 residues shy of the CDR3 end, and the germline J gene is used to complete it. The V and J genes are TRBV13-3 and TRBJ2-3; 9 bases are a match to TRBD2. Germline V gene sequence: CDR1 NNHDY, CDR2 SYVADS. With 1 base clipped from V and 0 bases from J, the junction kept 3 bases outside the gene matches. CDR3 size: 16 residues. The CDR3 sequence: CASSDRTGVSAETLYF. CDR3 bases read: TGTGCCAGCAGTGATCGGACTGGGGTTAGTGCAGAA.

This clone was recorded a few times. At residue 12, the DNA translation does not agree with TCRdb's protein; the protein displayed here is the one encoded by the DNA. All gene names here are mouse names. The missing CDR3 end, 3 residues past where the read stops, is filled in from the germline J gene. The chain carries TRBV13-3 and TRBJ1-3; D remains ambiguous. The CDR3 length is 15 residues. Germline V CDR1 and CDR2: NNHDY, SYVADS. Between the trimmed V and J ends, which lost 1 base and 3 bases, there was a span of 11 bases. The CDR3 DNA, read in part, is TGTGCCAGCAGTGATAAGTGGGGATATGGAAATACG. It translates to CASSDKWGYGNT. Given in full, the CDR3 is CASSDKWGYGNTLYF. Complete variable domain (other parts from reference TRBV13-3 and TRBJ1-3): EAAVTQSPRSKVAVTGGKVTLSCHQTNNHDYMYWYRQDTGHGLRLIHYSYVADSTEKGDIPDGYKASRPSQENFSLILELASLSQTAVYFCASSDKWGYGNTLYFGEGSRLIVV.

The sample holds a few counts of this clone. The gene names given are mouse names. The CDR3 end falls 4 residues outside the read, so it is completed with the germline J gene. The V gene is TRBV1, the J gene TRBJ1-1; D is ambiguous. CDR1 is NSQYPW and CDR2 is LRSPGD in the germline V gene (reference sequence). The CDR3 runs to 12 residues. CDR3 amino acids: CTCSAVTSEVFF. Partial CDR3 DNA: TGCACCTGCAGTGCAGTAACATCA.

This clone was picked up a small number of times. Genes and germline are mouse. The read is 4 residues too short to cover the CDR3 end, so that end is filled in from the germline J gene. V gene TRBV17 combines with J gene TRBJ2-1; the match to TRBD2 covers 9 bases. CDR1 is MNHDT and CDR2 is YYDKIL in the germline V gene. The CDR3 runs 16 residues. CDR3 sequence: CASRSGTGPLGAEQFF. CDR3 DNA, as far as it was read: TGTGCTAGCAGATCCGGGACTGGGCCTTTAGGCGCT.

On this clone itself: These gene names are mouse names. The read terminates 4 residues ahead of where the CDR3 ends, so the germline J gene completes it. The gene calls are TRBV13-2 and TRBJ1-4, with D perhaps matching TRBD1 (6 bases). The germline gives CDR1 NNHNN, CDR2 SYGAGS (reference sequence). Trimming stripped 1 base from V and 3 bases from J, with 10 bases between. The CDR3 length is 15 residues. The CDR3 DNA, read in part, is TGTGCCAGCGGTGATAAGCAGGGGCCCAACGAA. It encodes CASGDKQGPNE. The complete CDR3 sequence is CASGDKQGPNERLFF.

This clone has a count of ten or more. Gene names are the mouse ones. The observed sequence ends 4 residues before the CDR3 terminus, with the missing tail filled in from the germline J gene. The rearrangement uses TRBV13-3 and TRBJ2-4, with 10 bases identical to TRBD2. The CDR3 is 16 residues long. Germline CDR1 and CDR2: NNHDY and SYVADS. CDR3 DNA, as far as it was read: TGTGCCAGCAGTGATGCCCCTGGGGGGGCGCGCAAC. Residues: CASSDAPGGARN. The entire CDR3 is CASSDAPGGARNTLYF. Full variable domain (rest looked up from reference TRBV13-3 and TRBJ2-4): EAAVTQSPRSKVAVTGGKVTLSCHQTNNHDYMYWYRQDTGHGLRLIHYSYVADSTEKGDIPDGYKASRPSQENFSLILELASLSQTAVYFCASSDAPGGARNTLYFGAGTRLSVL.

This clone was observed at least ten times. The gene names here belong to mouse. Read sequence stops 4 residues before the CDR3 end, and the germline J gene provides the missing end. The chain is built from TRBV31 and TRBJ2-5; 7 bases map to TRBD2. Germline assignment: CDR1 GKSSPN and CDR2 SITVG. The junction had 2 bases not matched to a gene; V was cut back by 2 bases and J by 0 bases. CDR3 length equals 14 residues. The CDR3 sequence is CAWSWTGNQDTQYF. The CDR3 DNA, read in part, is TGTGCCTGGAGTTGGACTGGTAACCAAGAC.

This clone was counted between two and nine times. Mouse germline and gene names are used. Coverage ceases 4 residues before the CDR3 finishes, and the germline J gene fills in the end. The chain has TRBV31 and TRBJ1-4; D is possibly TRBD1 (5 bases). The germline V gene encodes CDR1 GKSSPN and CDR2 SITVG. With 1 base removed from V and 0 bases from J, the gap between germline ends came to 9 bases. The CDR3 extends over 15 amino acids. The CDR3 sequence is CAWSPWTFSNERLFF. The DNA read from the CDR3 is TGTGCCTGGAGTCCTTGGACATTTTCCAACGAA.

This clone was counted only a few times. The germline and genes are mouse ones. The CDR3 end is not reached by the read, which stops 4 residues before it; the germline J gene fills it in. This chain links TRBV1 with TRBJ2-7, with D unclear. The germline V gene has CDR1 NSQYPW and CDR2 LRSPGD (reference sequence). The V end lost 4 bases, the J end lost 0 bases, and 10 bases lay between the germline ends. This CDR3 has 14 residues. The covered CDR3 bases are TGCACCTGCAGTGAACGACAATACTCCTAT. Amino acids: CTCSERQYSY. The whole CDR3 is CTCSERQYSYEQYF. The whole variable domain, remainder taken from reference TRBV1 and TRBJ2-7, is VTLLEQNPRWRLVPRGQAVNLRCILKNSQYPWMSWYQQDLQKQLQWLFTLRSPGDKEVKSLPGADYLATRVTDTELRLQVANMSQGRTLYCTCSERQYSYEQYFGPGTRLTVL.

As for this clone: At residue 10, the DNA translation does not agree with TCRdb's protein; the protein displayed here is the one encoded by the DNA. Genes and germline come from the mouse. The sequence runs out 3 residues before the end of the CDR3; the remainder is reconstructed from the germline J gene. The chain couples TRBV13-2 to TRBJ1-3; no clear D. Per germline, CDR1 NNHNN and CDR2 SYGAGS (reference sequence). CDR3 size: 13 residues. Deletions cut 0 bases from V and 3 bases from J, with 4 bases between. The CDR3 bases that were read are TGTGCCAGCGGTGATGCAGTTGGAAATACG. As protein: CASGDAVGNT. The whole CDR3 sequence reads CASGDAVGNTLYF.

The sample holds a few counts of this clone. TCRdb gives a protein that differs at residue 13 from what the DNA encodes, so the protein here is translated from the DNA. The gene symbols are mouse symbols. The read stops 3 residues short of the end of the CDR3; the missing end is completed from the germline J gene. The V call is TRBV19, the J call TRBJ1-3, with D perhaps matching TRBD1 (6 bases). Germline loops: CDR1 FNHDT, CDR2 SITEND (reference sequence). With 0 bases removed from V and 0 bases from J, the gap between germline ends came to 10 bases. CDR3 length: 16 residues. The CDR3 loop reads CASSIAGGYSGNTLYF. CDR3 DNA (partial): TGTGCCAGCAGTATAGCGGGGGGCTATTCTGGAAATACG.